The source of this T cell receptor (beta chain) is a study of blood T cells in healthy people across ages. This clonotype showed up many times. With a J-beta primer mix and a sample-barcoded 5' primer, a second PCR ran about 6 to 11 cycles. TCRdb re-called the 5' RACE reads through MiXCR, storing one row per CDR3 protein. The sample consists of 450,000 to 700,000 distinct CDR3 sequences, 27% of them appearing once. This CDR3 has 14 amino acids. CDR1 and CDR2 from the germline V gene are MNHEY and SMNVEV (reference sequence). V gave up 6 bases and J gave up 5 bases, with 17 bases separating them. The sequence came from a woman aged 65 to 85 in good health. Sequenced material: blood. V usage is TRBV27 and J usage is TRBJ2-7, with D tentatively TRBD2 (5 bases). In nucleotides, the CDR3 is TGTGCCAGCAGCTCACGGGGTGTGTTCCACGAGCAGTACTTC. Translating gives CASSSRGVFHEQYF.